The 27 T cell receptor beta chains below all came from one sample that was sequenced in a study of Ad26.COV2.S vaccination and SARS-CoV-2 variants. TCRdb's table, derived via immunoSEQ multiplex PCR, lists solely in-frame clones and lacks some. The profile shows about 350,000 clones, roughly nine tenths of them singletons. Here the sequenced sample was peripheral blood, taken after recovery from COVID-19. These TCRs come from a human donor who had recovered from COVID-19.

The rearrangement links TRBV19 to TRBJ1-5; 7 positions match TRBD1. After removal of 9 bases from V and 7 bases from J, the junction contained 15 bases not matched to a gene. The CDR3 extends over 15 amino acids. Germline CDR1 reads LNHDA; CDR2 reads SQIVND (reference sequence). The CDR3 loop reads CASRRQGRPEQPQHF. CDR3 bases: TGTGCCAGCCGCCGACAGGGTCGGCCAGAACAGCCCCAGCATTTT.

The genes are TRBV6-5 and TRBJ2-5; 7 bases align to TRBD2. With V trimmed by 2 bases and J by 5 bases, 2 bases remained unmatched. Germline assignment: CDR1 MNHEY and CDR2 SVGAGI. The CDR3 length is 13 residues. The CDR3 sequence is CASSYQGGETQYF. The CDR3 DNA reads TGTGCCAGCAGTTACCAGGGAGGGGAGACCCAGTACTTC.

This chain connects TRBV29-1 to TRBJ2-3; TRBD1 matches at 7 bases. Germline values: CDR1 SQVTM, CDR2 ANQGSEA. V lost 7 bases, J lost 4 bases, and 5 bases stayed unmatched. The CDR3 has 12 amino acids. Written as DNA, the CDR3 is TGCAGCGCAGGGACAGCCGCAGATACGCAGTATTTT. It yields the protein CSAGTAADTQYF.

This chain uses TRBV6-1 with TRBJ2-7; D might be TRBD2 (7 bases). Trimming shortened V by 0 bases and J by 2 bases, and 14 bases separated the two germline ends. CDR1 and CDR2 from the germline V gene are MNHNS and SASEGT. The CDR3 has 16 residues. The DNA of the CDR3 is TGTGCCAGCAGTGAAGCGGCCGGGGGGCTCACCTACGAGCAGTACTTC. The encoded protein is CASSEAAGGLTYEQYF.

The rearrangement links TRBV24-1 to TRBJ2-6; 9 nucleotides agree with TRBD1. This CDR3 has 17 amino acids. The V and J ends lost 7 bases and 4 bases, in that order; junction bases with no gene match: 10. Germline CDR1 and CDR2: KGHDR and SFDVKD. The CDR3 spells CATSRGGQGVGANVLTF. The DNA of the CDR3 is TGTGCCACCAGCCGTGGGGGACAGGGCGTCGGGGCCAACGTCCTGACTTTC.

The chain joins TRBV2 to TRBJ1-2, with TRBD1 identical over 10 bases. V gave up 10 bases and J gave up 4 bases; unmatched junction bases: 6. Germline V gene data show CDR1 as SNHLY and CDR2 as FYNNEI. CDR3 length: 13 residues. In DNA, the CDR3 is TGTGCCACCCGACAGGGGGCAAGCTATGGCTACACCTTC. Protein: CATRQGASYGYTF.

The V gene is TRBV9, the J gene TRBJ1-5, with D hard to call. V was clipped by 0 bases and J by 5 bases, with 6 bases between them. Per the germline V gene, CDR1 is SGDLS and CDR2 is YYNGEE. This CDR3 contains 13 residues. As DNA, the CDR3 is TGTGCCAGCAGCGTAGATGGCTATCAGCCCCAGCATTTT. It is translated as CASSVDGYQPQHF.

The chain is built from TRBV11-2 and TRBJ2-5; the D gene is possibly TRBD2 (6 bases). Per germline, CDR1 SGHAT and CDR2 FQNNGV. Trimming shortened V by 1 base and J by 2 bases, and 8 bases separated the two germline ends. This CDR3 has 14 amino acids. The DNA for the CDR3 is TGTGCCAGCAGCTTAGGGACTAAACAAGAGACCCAGTACTTC. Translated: CASSLGTKQETQYF.

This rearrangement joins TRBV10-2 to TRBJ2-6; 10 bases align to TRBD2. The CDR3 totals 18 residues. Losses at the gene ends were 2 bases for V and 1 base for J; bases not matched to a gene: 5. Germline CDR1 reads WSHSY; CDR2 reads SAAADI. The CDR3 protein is CASSEVSGGTSGANVLTF. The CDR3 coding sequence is TGCGCCAGCAGTGAGGTTAGCGGGGGGACTTCTGGGGCCAACGTCCTGACTTTC.

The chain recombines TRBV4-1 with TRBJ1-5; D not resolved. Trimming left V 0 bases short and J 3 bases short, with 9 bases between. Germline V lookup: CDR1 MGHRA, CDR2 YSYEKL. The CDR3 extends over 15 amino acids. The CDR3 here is CASSQDLGNNQPQHF. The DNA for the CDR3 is TGCGCCAGCAGCCAAGATCTTGGTAACAATCAGCCCCAGCATTTT.

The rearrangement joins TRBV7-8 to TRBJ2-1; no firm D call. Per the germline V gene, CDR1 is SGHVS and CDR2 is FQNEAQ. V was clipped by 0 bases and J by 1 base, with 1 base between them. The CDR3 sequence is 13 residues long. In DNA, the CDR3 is TGTGCCAGCAGCTTAGCATCCTACAATGAGCAGTTCTTC. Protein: CASSLASYNEQFF.

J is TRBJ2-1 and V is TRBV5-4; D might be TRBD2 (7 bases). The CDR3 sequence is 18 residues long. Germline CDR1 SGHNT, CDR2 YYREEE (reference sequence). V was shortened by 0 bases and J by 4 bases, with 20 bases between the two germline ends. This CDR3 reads CASSLAYGGPLGYNEQFF. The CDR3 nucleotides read TGTGCCAGCAGCTTGGCCTACGGGGGGCCCTTAGGTTACAATGAGCAGTTCTTC.

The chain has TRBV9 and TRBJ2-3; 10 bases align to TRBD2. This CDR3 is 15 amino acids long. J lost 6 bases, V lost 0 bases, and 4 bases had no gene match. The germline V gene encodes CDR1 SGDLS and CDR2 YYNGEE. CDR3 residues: CASSVVGLAEDTQYF. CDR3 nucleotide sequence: TGTGCCAGCAGCGTAGTTGGACTAGCGGAGGATACGCAGTATTTT.

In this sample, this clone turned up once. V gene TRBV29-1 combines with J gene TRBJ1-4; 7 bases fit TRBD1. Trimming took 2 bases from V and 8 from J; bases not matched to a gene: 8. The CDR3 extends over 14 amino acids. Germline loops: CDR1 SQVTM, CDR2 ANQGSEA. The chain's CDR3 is CSVELGTASEKLFF. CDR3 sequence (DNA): TGCAGCGTTGAATTAGGGACAGCCTCCGAAAAACTGTTTTTT.

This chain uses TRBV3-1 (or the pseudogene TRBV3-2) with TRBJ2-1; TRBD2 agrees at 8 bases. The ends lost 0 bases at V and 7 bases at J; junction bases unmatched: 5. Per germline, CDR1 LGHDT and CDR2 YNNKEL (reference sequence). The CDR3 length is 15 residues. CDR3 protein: CASSQDGLASNEQFF. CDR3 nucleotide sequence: TGTGCCAGCAGCCAAGATGGACTAGCATCGAATGAGCAGTTCTTC.

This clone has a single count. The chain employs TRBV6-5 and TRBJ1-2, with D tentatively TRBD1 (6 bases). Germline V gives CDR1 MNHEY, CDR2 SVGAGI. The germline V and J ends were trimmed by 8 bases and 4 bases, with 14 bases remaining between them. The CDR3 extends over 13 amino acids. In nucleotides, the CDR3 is TGTGCCAGCCGGTGGGGGCAGGCCTATGGCTACACCTTC. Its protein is CASRWGQAYGYTF.

The CDR3 nucleotides read TGTGCCAGCAGTGCGGAGCGGGGAGGCACAGATACGCAGTATTTT. Encoded protein: CASSAERGGTDTQYF. The chain links TRBV6-4 to TRBJ2-3; TRBD2 matches at 7 bases. V shed 4 bases, J shed 1 base, and the junction held 5 bases outside the gene matches. Germline loops: CDR1 MRHNA, CDR2 SNTAGT. The CDR3 loop spans 15 amino acids.

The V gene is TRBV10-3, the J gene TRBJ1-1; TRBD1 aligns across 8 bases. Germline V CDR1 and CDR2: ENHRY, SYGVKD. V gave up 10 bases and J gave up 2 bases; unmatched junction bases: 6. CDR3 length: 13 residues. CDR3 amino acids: CANGQGGNTEAFF. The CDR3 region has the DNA TGTGCCAATGGACAGGGCGGCAACACTGAAGCTTTCTTT.

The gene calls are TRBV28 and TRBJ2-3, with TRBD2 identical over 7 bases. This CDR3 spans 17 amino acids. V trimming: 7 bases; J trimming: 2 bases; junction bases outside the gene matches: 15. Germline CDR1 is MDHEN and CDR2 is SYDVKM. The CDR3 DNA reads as TGTGCCAGCATCCACCTCTCCGGGAGCGGGGACACAGATACGCAGTATTTT. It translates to CASIHLSGSGDTDTQYF.

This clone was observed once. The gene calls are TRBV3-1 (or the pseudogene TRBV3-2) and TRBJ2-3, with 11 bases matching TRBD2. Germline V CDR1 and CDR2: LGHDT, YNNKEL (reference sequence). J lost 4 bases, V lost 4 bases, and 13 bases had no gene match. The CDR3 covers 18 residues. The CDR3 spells CASSRDSRVAGGADTQYF. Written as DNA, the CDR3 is TGTGCCAGCAGCCGAGATTCCCGGGTAGCGGGGGGGGCAGATACGCAGTATTTT.

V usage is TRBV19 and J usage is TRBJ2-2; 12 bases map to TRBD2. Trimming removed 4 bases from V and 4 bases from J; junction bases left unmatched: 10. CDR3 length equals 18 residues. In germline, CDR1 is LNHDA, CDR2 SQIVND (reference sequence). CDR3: CASSRTIGLAGSTGELFF. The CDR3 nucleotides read TGTGCCAGTAGTAGAACTATCGGACTAGCGGGGTCCACCGGGGAGCTGTTTTTT. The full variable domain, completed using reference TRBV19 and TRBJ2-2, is DGGITQSPKYLFRKEGQNVTLSCEQNLNHDAMYWYRQDPGQGLRLIYYSQIVNDFQKGDIAEGYSVSREKKESFPLTVTSAQKNPTAFYLCASSRTIGLAGSTGELFFGEGSRLTVL.

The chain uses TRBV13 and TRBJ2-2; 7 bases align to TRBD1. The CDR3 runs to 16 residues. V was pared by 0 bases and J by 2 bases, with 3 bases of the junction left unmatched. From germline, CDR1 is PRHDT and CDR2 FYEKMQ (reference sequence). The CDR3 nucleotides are TGTGCCAGCAGCTTAGGGGGGACAGTAAACACCGGGGAGCTGTTTTTT. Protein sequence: CASSLGGTVNTGELFF.

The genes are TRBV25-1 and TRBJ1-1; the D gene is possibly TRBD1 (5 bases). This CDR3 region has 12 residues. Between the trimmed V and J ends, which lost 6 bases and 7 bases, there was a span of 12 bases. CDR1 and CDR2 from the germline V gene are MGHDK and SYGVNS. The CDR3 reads CASSYAGLEAFF. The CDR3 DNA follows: TGTGCCAGCAGCTACGCGGGACTTGAAGCTTTCTTT.

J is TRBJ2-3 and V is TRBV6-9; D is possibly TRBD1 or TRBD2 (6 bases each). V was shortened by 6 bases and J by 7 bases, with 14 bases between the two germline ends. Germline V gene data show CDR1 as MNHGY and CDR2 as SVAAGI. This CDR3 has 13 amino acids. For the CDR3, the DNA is TGTGCCAGCAGGGGAAAAGGGGGGCATACGCAGTATTTT. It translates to CASRGKGGHTQYF.

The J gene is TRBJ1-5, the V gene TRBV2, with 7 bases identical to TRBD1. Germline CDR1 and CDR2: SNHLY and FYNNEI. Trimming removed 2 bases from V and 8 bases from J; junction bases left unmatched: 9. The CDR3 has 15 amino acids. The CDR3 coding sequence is TGTGCCAGCAGTGAAACGGGAGGGGGCAACGAGCCCCAGCATTTT. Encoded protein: CASSETGGGNEPQHF.

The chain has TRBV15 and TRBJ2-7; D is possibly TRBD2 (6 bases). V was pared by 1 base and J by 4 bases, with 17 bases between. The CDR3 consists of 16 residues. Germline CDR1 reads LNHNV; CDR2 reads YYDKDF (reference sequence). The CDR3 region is CATSRVGTSRGYEQYF. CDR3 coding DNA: TGTGCCACCAGCAGAGTCGGGACTTCAAGGGGATACGAGCAGTACTTC.

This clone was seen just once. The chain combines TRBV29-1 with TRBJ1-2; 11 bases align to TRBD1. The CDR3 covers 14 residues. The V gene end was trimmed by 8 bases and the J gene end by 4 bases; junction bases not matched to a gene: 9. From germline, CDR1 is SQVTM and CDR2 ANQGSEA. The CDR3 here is CSTGTGGFSYGYTF. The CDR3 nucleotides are TGCAGCACCGGGACAGGGGGATTTAGCTATGGCTACACCTTC.